This T cell receptor beta chain was sequenced for a study of post-analysis software for immune sequencing data. This clonotype has a handful of counts. What it binds is not known. The TCR beta cDNA libraries carried unique molecular identifiers. Each CDR3 protein gets one entry after TCRdb re-called the PCR reads with MiXCR. The sample lists approximately 730,000 distinct CDR3 sequences, about half seen once, with roughly 5% in the top ten. The germline V gene encodes CDR1 KGHDR and CDR2 SFDVKD. V trimming: 0 bases; J trimming: 0 bases; junction bases outside the gene matches: 4. This CDR3 spans 17 amino acids. Findings of the study overall: In patients, TRBV5-6, TRBV5-1 and TRBV20-1 belonged to roughly 5 TRBV segments found more frequently than in controls.

The V and J genes are TRBV24-1 and TRBJ2-3; 8 bases agree with TRBD2. This clonotype originated in a girl aged 10 to 17 with multiple sclerosis. Source material: blood. Written as DNA, the CDR3 is TGTGCCACCAGTGATTTGGGTTTAGCGGGGAGCACAGATACGCAGTATTTT. Encoded protein: CATSDLGLAGSTDTQYF.